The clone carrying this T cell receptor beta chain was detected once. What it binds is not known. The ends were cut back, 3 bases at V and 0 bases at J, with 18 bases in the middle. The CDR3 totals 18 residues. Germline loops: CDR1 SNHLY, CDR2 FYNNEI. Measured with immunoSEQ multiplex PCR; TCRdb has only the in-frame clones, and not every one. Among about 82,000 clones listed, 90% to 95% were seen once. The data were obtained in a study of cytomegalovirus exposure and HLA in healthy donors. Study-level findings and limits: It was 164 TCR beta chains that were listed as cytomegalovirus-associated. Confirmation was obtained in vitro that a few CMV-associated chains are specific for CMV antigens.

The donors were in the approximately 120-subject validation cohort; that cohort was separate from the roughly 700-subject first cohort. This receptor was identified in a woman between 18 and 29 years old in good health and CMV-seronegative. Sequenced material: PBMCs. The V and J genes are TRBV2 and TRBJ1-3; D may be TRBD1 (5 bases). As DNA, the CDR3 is TGTGCCAGCAGTGAGCGGACAAATTATCTTACCTCTGGAAACACCATATATTTT. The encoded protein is CASSERTNYLTSGNTIYF.